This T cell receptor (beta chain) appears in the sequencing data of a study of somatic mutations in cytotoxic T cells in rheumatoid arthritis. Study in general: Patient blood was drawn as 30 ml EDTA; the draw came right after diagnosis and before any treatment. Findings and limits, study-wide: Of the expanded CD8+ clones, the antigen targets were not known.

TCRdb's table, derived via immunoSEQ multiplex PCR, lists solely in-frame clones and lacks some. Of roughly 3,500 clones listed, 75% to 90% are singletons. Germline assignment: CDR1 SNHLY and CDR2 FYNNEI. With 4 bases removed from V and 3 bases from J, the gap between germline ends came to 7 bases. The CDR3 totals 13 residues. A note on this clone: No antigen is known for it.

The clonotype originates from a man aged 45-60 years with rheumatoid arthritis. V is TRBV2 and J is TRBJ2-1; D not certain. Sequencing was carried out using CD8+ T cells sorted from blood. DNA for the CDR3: TGTGCCAGCAGTGTACTGAGCTACAATGAGCAGTTCTTC. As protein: CASSVLSYNEQFF.